A single sample is the source of the 15 T cell receptor beta chains below, sequenced in a study of patients and donors after allogeneic stem cell transplantation (TCRdb year 2020). Libraries were constructed by RT-PCR. Sequencing was carried out with a NextSeq 550. TCRdb took the public reads, trimmed them with fastp at Q25, ran MiXCR for clone calling and kept in-frame beta chains. Duplicate CDR3 protein sequences are folded into a single record with the most common DNA and genes. In this sample the table shows almost 90,000 distinct CDR3 sequences, less than 5% of which occur a single time. The ten largest clones capture about 3% of the sample. The material sequenced was blood, either unsorted or a sorted T cell fraction (not recorded which). The receptors were gathered from a human donor who was either an allogeneic HSCT recipient or a stem cell or donor lymphocyte infusion donor (not recorded which). It is not recorded whose cells these are; they may come from a transplant donor.

As to this clonotype: Given a much more abundant clone one base away, this may be a read error. The CDR3 loop reads CASSPREGSDEQFF. CDR3 bases: TGTGCCAGCTCCCCACGAGAGGGTAGTGATGAGCAGTTCTTC. This chain links TRBV18 with TRBJ2-1, with D possibly TRBD2 on 5 matching bases. Germline CDR1 is KGHSH and CDR2 is LQKENI. The CDR3 spans 14 residues.

This clonotype appeared a few times. The chain links TRBV3-1 to TRBJ2-7; 7 bases line up with TRBD2. The CDR3 has 15 amino acids. The trim removed 1 base at V and 2 bases at J, leaving 5 bases unmatched. Germline V CDR1 and CDR2: LGHDT, YNNKEL (reference sequence). The CDR3 spells CASSQGLGGTYEQYF. The DNA for the CDR3 is TGTGCCAGCAGCCAAGGACTGGGAGGGACCTACGAGCAGTACTTC.

This clonotype was seen many times. This chain connects TRBV29-1 to TRBJ2-5, with D perhaps matching TRBD1 (5 bases). The CDR3 totals 13 residues. The germline gives CDR1 SQVTM, CDR2 ANQGSEA. V was cut by 4 bases and J by 4 bases, with 13 bases left in between. CDR3 bases: TGCAGCGTTGCCCCCTCAGGGTCAGAGACCCAGTACTTC. Translated: CSVAPSGSETQYF.

Within the sample, this clonotype is medium-sized. The chain couples TRBV20-1 to TRBJ1-1; 11 bases match TRBD1. V shed 7 bases and J 10 bases; nucleotides not matched to a gene: 11. The germline V gene has CDR1 DFQATT and CDR2 SNEGSKA (reference sequence). This CDR3 spans 13 amino acids. CDR3 protein: CSVGPGQGGAAFF. The CDR3 region has the DNA TGCAGTGTAGGACCGGGACAGGGGGGGGCAGCTTTCTTT.

This clonotype was seen many times. The J gene is TRBJ2-3, the V gene TRBV5-1; D tentatively reads TRBD1 or TRBD2 (5 bases each). Germline CDR1 and CDR2: SGHRS and YFSETQ. Trimming left V 3 bases short and J 3 bases short, with 14 bases between. This CDR3 spans 15 amino acids. The CDR3 DNA reads as TGCGCCAGCAGCTCCCCATATGGGGGTACAGATACGCAGTATTTT. It translates to CASSSPYGGTDTQYF. The whole variable domain, remainder taken from reference TRBV5-1 and TRBJ2-3, is KAGVTQTPRYLIKTRGQQVTLSCSPISGHRSVSWYQQTPGQGLQFLFEYFSETQRNKGNFPGRFSGRQFSNSRSEMNVSTLELGDSALYLCASSSPYGGTDTQYFGPGTRLTVL.

The chain has TRBV3-1 and TRBJ2-5; the D gene is possibly TRBD1 (7 bases). The germline CDR1 and CDR2 sequences are LGHDT and YNNKEL (reference sequence). The CDR3 consists of 14 residues. The V and J ends lost 4 bases and 4 bases respectively, with 13 bases between them. The chain's CDR3 is CASSRAQGGETQYF. DNA for the CDR3: TGTGCCAGCAGCCGAGCCCAGGGGGGAGAGACCCAGTACTTC.

Many counts were recorded for this clonotype. This chain links TRBV7-3 with TRBJ2-3; D is unresolved. The ends were cut back, 3 bases at V and 9 bases at J, with 16 bases in the middle. The CDR3 length is 14 residues. Germline V gene sequence: CDR1 SGHTA, CDR2 FQGTGA. The DNA for the CDR3 is TGTGCCAGCAGCTTTTGTTCTTTCATCGACACGCAGTATTTT. Residues: CASSFCSFIDTQYF. Variable domain in full (rest from reference TRBV7-3 and TRBJ2-3): GAGVSQTPSNKVTEKGKYVELRCDPISGHTALYWYRQSLGQGPEFLIYFQGTGAADDSGLPNDRFFAVRPEGSVSTLKIQRTERGDSAVYLCASSFCSFIDTQYFGPGTRLTVL.

This CDR3 reads CASSPGTTVYNEQFF. CDR3 bases: TGTGCCAGCAGCCCCGGGACTACCGTCTACAATGAGCAGTTCTTC. The chain is built from TRBV5-4 and TRBJ2-1, with 7 bases identical to TRBD2. Germline CDR1 reads SGHNT; CDR2 reads YYREEE (reference sequence). The CDR3 totals 15 residues. Trimming removed 4 bases from V and 3 bases from J; junction bases left unmatched: 7.

This clonotype was observed at least ten times. The rearrangement links TRBV28 to TRBJ2-1; D gene ambiguous. From germline, CDR1 is MDHEN and CDR2 SYDVKM. The CDR3 totals 12 residues. With 5 bases removed from V and 2 bases from J, the gap between germline ends came to 4 bases. The CDR3 loop is CASSTTYNEQFF. CDR3 DNA: TGTGCCAGCAGTACTACCTACAATGAGCAGTTCTTC.

The sample holds a few counts of this clonotype. The CDR3 region has the DNA TGCGCCAGCAGCCAAGGACTGGTATCCTACAATGAGCAGTTCTTC. Its protein is CASSQGLVSYNEQFF. This chain links TRBV4-1 with TRBJ2-1; D is uncertain. Trimming stripped 1 base from V and 1 base from J, with 8 bases between. This CDR3 comprises 15 residues. Germline assignment: CDR1 MGHRA and CDR2 YSYEKL.

Ten or more counts support this clonotype. The chain couples TRBV18 to TRBJ1-5; D not certain. The V and J ends lost 3 bases and 0 bases respectively, with 6 bases between them. Germline CDR1 is KGHSH and CDR2 is LQKENI. This CDR3 is built from 14 residues. CDR3 in DNA: TGTGCCAGCTCACCTTTAGATAGCAATCAGCCCCAGCATTTT. This codes for CASSPLDSNQPQHF.

This clonotype was seen at least ten times. The chain links TRBV6-1 to TRBJ2-1; D ambiguous. Trimming shortened V by 6 bases and J by 7 bases, and 19 bases separated the two germline ends. The length of the CDR3 is 15 residues. Germline CDR1 and CDR2: MNHNS and SASEGT. The CDR3 coding sequence is TGTGCCAGCAGCCCCTCGGGTGGGGTAGGGAATGAGCAGTTCTTC. This encodes CASSPSGGVGNEQFF.

This clonotype showed up many times. V gene TRBV19 combines with J gene TRBJ1-3; D unresolved. The CDR3 consists of 14 residues. Germline CDR1 is LNHDA and CDR2 is SQIVND (reference sequence). Trimming left V 7 bases short and J 0 bases short, with 10 bases between. The CDR3 DNA follows: TGTGCCAGTATTGACGGTGCCTCTGGAAACACCATATATTTT. It translates to CASIDGASGNTIYF.

This chain links TRBV11-1 with TRBJ2-7; D gene uncertain. Germline V gene data show CDR1 as SGHAT and CDR2 as FQDESV (reference sequence). The CDR3 covers 19 residues. V lost 1 base and J lost 2, with 24 bases in between. Here the CDR3 reads CASSLGGRTGRPPPYEQYF. Here the CDR3 DNA reads TGTGCCAGCAGCTTAGGTGGTAGGACCGGGCGGCCCCCCCCCTACGAGCAGTACTTC. The full variable domain, its missing parts supplied by reference TRBV11-1 and TRBJ2-7, is EAEVAQSPRYKITEKSQAVAFWCDPISGHATLYWYRQILGQGPELLVQFQDESVVDDSQLPKDRFSAERLKGVDSTLKIQPAELGDSAMYLCASSLGGRTGRPPPYEQYFGPGTRLTVT.

This clonotype has a count of ten or more. This chain connects TRBV5-5 to TRBJ2-3; a weak D match, TRBD1 (6 bases). The CDR3 sequence is 14 residues long. V lost 4 bases, J lost 14 bases, and 23 bases lay in between. The germline gives CDR1 SGHKS, CDR2 YYEKEE (reference sequence). Here the CDR3 DNA reads TGTGCCAGCAGCGCCGGGACAAGGGCCCCAAGTCTGTATTTT. Protein sequence: CASSAGTRAPSLYF. The entire variable domain, with the rest obtained from reference TRBV5-5 and TRBJ2-3, is as follows: DAGVTQSPTHLIKTRGQQVTLRCSPISGHKSVSWYQQVLGQGPQFIFQYYEKEERGRGNFPDRFSARQFPNYSSELNVNALLLGDSALYLCASSAGTRAPSLYFGPGTRLTVL.